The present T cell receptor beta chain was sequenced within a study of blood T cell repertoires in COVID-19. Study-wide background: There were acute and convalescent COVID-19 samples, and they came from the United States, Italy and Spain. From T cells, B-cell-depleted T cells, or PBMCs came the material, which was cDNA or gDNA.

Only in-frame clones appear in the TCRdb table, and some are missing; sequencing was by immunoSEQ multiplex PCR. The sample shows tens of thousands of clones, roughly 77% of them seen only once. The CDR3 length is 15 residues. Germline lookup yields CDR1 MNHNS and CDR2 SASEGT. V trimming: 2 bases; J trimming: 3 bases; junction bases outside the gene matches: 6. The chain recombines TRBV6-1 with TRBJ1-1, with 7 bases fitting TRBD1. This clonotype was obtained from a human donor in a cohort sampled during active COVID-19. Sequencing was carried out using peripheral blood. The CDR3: CASSERGRGYTEAFF. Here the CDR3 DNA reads TGTGCCAGCAGTGAACGGGGCAGGGGGTACACTGAAGCTTTCTTT.